These 29 T cell receptor beta chains share one sample of origin, sequenced in a study of a mutant IDH1 vaccine in newly diagnosed glioma. The time point here: week 5, during vaccination. Topical imiquimod was applied with each vaccine dose, which held 300 ug of mutant IDH1 20-mer peptide. Libraries were prepared by immunoSEQ multiplex PCR; TCRdb keeps only in-frame clonotypes and omits some of them. The sample has over 50,000 clones, 85% to 90% seen once. Antigens for these TCRs are unknown. The material sequenced was PBMCs, taken from a glioma patient whose treatment included an IDH1 peptide vaccine. The receptors shown here come from a woman aged 40 to 49 with glioma.

J is TRBJ1-6 and V is TRBV18; D may be TRBD1 (5 bases). Trimming cost V 3 bases and J 5 bases, with 11 bases left between them. Per germline, CDR1 KGHSH and CDR2 LQKENI. This CDR3 region has 15 residues. CDR3 DNA sequence: TGTGCCAGCTCACCGGGGCTGTTCAATAATTCACCCCTCCACTTT. It is translated as CASSPGLFNNSPLHF.

The CDR3 nucleotides are TGTGCCAGCCACACGGGGGGTGATTCACCCCTCCACTTT. It is translated as CASHTGGDSPLHF. The gene calls are TRBV6-5 and TRBJ1-6; the D gene is possibly TRBD1 (5 bases). There are 13 residues in the CDR3. CDR1 MNHEY and CDR2 SVGAGI come from the germline V gene. V dropped 8 bases and J dropped 8 bases, with 13 bases sitting between them.

The chain carries TRBV18 and TRBJ2-5, with D possibly matching TRBD1 (6 bases). V was clipped by 6 bases and J by 3 bases, with 11 bases between them. The germline V gene has CDR1 KGHSH and CDR2 LQKENI. The CDR3 totals 13 residues. Here the CDR3 DNA reads TGTGCCAGCTCCGGACAGTTAGAAGAGACCCAGTACTTC. This translates into CASSGQLEETQYF.

V gene TRBV4-1 combines with J gene TRBJ2-7, with D unresolved. The CDR3 runs 12 residues. Germline-derived CDR1 and CDR2 are MGHRA and YSYEKL. Deletions cut 5 bases from V and 2 bases from J, with 7 bases between. In DNA form, the CDR3 reads TGCGCCAGCAGCGAGAGCCCCTACGAGCAGTACTTC. Protein product: CASSESPYEQYF.

The chain combines TRBV5-1 with TRBJ1-1; maybe TRBD1 (5 bases). The V and J ends lost 4 bases and 5 bases respectively, with 9 bases between them. In germline, CDR1 is SGHRS, CDR2 YFSETQ. The CDR3 extends over 12 amino acids. The CDR3 spells CASSPGGTEAFF. The CDR3 DNA is TGCGCCAGCAGCCCCGGGGGGACTGAAGCTTTCTTT.

The chain uses TRBV10-1 and TRBJ2-3; D call uncertain. V was trimmed by 0 bases and J by 10 bases, leaving 11 bases between them. Germline CDR1 reads WNHNN; CDR2 reads SYGVQD (reference sequence). This CDR3 contains 13 residues. This chain's CDR3 is CASSESISLAQYF. In DNA form, the CDR3 reads TGCGCCAGCAGTGAGTCTATCAGCCTGGCGCAGTATTTT.

The rearrangement uses TRBV12-5 and TRBJ2-3, with D perhaps TRBD2 (6 bases). CDR1 is LGHNT and CDR2 is FRNRAP in the germline V gene. The length of the CDR3 is 16 residues. Deletions cut 0 bases from V and 2 bases from J, with 12 bases between. The CDR3 bases are TGTGCTAGTGGTTTGGTCTCGCGGGATCACACAGATACGCAGTATTTT. Translated: CASGLVSRDHTDTQYF.

The genes are TRBV7-2 and TRBJ2-5; 9 bases fit TRBD2. The CDR3 covers 16 residues. The junction had 8 bases not matched to a gene; V was cut back by 5 bases and J by 1 base. Looked up from germline, CDR1 is SGHTA and CDR2 is FQGNSA. The CDR3 sequence: CASSPREGLPQETQYF. The DNA of the CDR3 is TGTGCCAGCAGCCCGCGGGAGGGCCTACCCCAAGAGACCCAGTACTTC.

This chain joins TRBV15 and TRBJ1-3; D remains unclear. V lost 3 bases and J 6 bases, leaving 12 bases between the germline ends. Germline values: CDR1 LNHNV, CDR2 YYDKDF (reference sequence). The CDR3 has 14 amino acids. Here the CDR3 reads CATSRVSGKNTIYF. CDR3 sequence (DNA): TGTGCCACCAGCAGGGTGAGTGGGAAAAACACCATATATTTT.

The rearrangement links TRBV7-8 to TRBJ2-7; 7 bases match TRBD1. The germline CDR1 and CDR2 sequences are SGHVS and FQNEAQ. The V segment lost 9 bases and the J segment 0 bases; nucleotides outside the gene matches: 8. The CDR3 is 14 amino acids. CDR3 DNA: TGTGCCAGTCAGACAGGGTGGGGCTCCTACGAGCAGTACTTC. Its protein product is CASQTGWGSYEQYF.

This sequence joins TRBV6-1 and TRBJ2-1, with TRBD2 as a possible D gene (5 bases). The CDR3 loop spans 13 amino acids. CDR1 and CDR2 from the germline V gene are MNHNS and SASEGT. V shed 6 bases and J shed 2 bases, with 8 bases lying between them. The CDR3 DNA follows: TGTGCCAGCAGCGGGGTTACCTACAATGAGCAGTTCTTC. This translates into CASSGVTYNEQFF.

The chain recombines TRBV7-2 with TRBJ2-2; TRBD1 matches at 7 bases. Germline CDR1 and CDR2: SGHTA and FQGNSA. Trimming removed 5 bases from V and 4 bases from J; junction bases left unmatched: 10. This CDR3 has 16 amino acids. The CDR3 region has the DNA TGTGCCAGCAGCCGAATAGGGGGCGCGGGCACCGGGGAGCTGTTTTTT. Translation: CASSRIGGAGTGELFF.

J is TRBJ2-1 and V is TRBV25-1; 7 positions agree with TRBD1. This CDR3 region has 15 residues. Germline values: CDR1 MGHDK, CDR2 SYGVNS. The J segment lost 5 bases and the V segment lost 1 base, leaving 5 bases of the junction unmatched. The chain's CDR3 is CASSEFRGQNNEQFF. The CDR3 coding sequence is TGTGCCAGCAGTGAATTCCGGGGACAGAACAATGAGCAGTTCTTC.

This chain links TRBV7-2 with TRBJ1-3, with a possible D match to TRBD1 (5 bases). Trimming removed 2 bases at V and 0 bases at J, with 8 bases between. Per germline, CDR1 SGHTA and CDR2 FQGNSA. The CDR3 has 15 amino acids. Here the CDR3 reads CASSLNGGSGNTIYF. In DNA form, the CDR3 reads TGTGCCAGCAGCTTAAACGGGGGCTCTGGAAACACCATATATTTT.

CDR3 protein: CASSPKVAGYSTDTQYF. In nucleotides, the CDR3 is TGTGCCAGCAGCCCCAAGGTGGCGGGGTATAGCACAGATACGCAGTATTTT. This chain joins TRBV7-6 and TRBJ2-3, with D perhaps matching TRBD2 (6 bases). This CDR3 contains 17 residues. The germline V gene has CDR1 SGHVS and CDR2 FNYEAQ. Trimming removed 5 bases at V and 0 bases at J, with 18 bases between.

The CDR3 nucleotides are TGTGCCACCAGCCCTAGGGGGTCTTACAATGAGCAGTTCTTC. It yields the protein CATSPRGSYNEQFF. The J gene is TRBJ2-1, the V gene TRBV15, with D tentatively TRBD1 (6 bases). This CDR3 spans 14 amino acids. V shed 5 bases and J shed 4 bases, with 12 bases lying between them. CDR1 and CDR2 (germline): LNHNV, YYDKDF (reference sequence).

This chain connects TRBV25-1 to TRBJ2-3; possibly TRBD2 for D (6 bases). The CDR3 is 15 amino acids. The germline V and J ends were trimmed by 4 bases and 0 bases, with 11 bases remaining between them. Germline V CDR1 and CDR2: MGHDK, SYGVNS. DNA of the CDR3: TGTGCCAGCAGTGGAGAAGGGACTAGCACAGATACGCAGTATTTT. It codes for CASSGEGTSTDTQYF. Based on the CDR3 plus reference TRBV25-1 and TRBJ2-3, the full variable domain is EADIYQTPRYLVIGTGKKITLECSQTMGHDKMYWYQQDPGMELHLIHYSYGVNSTEKGDLSSESTVSRIRTEHFPLTLESARPSHTSQYLCASSGEGTSTDTQYFGPGTRLTVL.

The chain uses TRBV19 and TRBJ2-7, with a tentative D call TRBD2 (6 bases). The CDR3 consists of 15 residues. Trimming cost V 3 bases and J 0 bases, with 12 bases left between them. Germline CDR1 is LNHDA and CDR2 is SQIVND (reference sequence). CDR3 sequence reads: CASSIFDGSSYEQYF. The CDR3 nucleotides are TGTGCCAGTAGTATTTTTGACGGGAGCTCCTACGAGCAGTACTTC.

V and J are TRBV6-5 and TRBJ1-1; maybe TRBD1 (5 bases). Germline CDR1 is MNHEY and CDR2 is SVGAGI. The CDR3 consists of 15 residues. V gave up 2 bases and J gave up 1 base, with 11 bases separating them. CDR3 coding DNA: TGTGCCAGCAGTTACACTAGGGGTCAGAACACTGAAGCTTTCTTT. Its translation: CASSYTRGQNTEAFF.

V and J are TRBV19 and TRBJ1-4; D ambiguous. Germline CDR1 LNHDA, CDR2 SQIVND (reference sequence). This CDR3 is built from 15 residues. Trimming removed 7 bases at V and 7 bases at J, with 19 bases between. CDR3 sequence: CASTRPQSAGEKLFF. The CDR3 region has the DNA TGTGCCAGTACCCGCCCCCAGAGCGCGGGTGAAAAACTGTTTTTT.

The V call is TRBV2, the J call TRBJ2-7; 7 bases fit TRBD1. J was trimmed by 7 bases and V by 4 bases; bases with no gene match: 7. Germline V CDR1 and CDR2: SNHLY, FYNNEI. The CDR3 length is 13 residues. The CDR3, as DNA: TGTGCCAGCAGTGGACAGGGCGATACAGAGCAGTACTTC. It codes for CASSGQGDTEQYF.

CDR3 region: CASSVQGAQPQHF. The CDR3 bases are TGTGCCAGCAGTGTACAGGGGGCTCAGCCCCAGCATTTT. The chain is built from TRBV6-1 and TRBJ1-5, with 9 bases lining up with TRBD1. The CDR3 loop spans 13 amino acids. The trim removed 4 bases at V and 6 bases at J, leaving 1 base unmatched. CDR1 and CDR2 (germline): MNHNS, SASEGT.

The chain is built from TRBV7-2 and TRBJ2-3; 9 positions match TRBD2. J was trimmed by 2 bases and V by 2 bases; bases with no gene match: 5. This CDR3 spans 16 amino acids. Looked up from germline, CDR1 is SGHTA and CDR2 is FQGNSA. CDR3 in amino acids: CASSLLAGGLTDTQYF. The CDR3 region has the DNA TGTGCCAGCAGCTTACTCGCGGGGGGGCTCACAGATACGCAGTATTTT.

The gene calls are TRBV5-1 and TRBJ2-5; possibly TRBD2 for D (8 bases). Trimming removed 1 base from V and 9 bases from J, with 22 bases in between. Germline loops: CDR1 SGHRS, CDR2 YFSETQ. The CDR3 loop spans 16 amino acids. In DNA form, the CDR3 reads TGCGCCAGCAGCTTGCAGGGGGGACTAGGTTCGGTGGCCCAGTACTTC. Translated, it gives CASSLQGGLGSVAQYF.

V is TRBV2 and J is TRBJ2-5, with D tentatively TRBD1 or TRBD2 (5 bases each). The V gene's germline CDR1 is SNHLY and CDR2 FYNNEI. Trimming took off 3 bases at V and 2 bases at J, with 16 bases between the two ends. CDR3 length: 16 amino acids. CDR3 coding DNA: TGTGCCAGCAGTGAGGGTCAAGTGGGGGAACAAGAGACCCAGTACTTC. This translates into CASSEGQVGEQETQYF.

V and J are TRBV5-4 and TRBJ1-5; D is unresolved. Germline V lookup: CDR1 SGHNT, CDR2 YYREEE (reference sequence). There are 13 residues in the CDR3. Trimming shortened V by 0 bases and J by 7 bases, and 8 bases separated the two germline ends. CDR3 in amino acids: CASSLGLGQPQHF. CDR3 sequence (DNA): TGTGCCAGCAGCTTGGGACTGGGACAGCCCCAGCATTTT.

The chain recombines TRBV7-3 with TRBJ1-1, with no clear D. Germline V gives CDR1 SGHTA, CDR2 FQGTGA. Trimming took 2 bases from V and 0 from J, leaving 7 bases between them. This CDR3 comprises 14 residues. The CDR3 is CASSLYSMNTEAFF. The CDR3 nucleotides read TGTGCCAGCAGCTTATACAGCATGAACACTGAAGCTTTCTTT.

The CDR3 protein is CASSHIGTGRKQNTEAFF. In nucleotides, the CDR3 is TGCGCCAGCAGCCATATAGGGACAGGGCGGAAGCAGAACACTGAAGCTTTCTTT. The chain couples TRBV4-1 to TRBJ1-1; 9 bases line up with TRBD1. This CDR3 comprises 18 residues. V lost 3 bases and J lost 1; bases outside the gene matches: 12. In germline, CDR1 is MGHRA, CDR2 YSYEKL.

The V call is TRBV5-1, the J call TRBJ1-2, with D hard to call. In germline, CDR1 is SGHRS, CDR2 YFSETQ. The CDR3 covers 17 residues. V was trimmed by 0 bases and J by 5 bases, leaving 20 bases between them. CDR3 in amino acids: CASSLAGIGLQAYGYTF. CDR3 DNA: TGCGCCAGCAGCTTGGCCGGCATTGGGCTCCAGGCGTATGGCTACACCTTC.